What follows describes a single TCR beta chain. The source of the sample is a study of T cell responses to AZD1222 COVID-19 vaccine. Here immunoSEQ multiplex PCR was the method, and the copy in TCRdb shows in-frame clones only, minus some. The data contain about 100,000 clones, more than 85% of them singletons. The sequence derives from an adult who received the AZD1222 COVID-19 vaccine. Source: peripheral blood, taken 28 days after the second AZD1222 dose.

Here the CDR3 DNA reads TGTGCCAGCAGCACCGGAGGGTTGTCCGGAAACACCATATATTTT. The encoded protein is CASSTGGLSGNTIYF. The J gene is TRBJ1-3, the V gene TRBV5-4; D not certain. The CDR3 sequence is 15 residues long. Trimming took off 4 bases at V and 4 bases at J, with 15 bases between the two ends. CDR1 and CDR2 (germline): SGHNT, YYREEE (reference sequence). The full variable domain, its missing parts supplied by reference TRBV5-4 and TRBJ1-3, is ETGVTQSPTHLIKTRGQQVTLRCSSQSGHNTVSWYQQALGQGPQFIFQYYREEENGRGNFPPRFSGLQFPNYSSELNVNALELDDSALYLCASSTGGLSGNTIYFGEGSWLTVV.